This TCR beta chain was captured in a study of T cell responses to AZD1222 COVID-19 vaccine. Findings of the study overall: Vaccine-associated CD4 TCRs spanned spike, dominant at 160-218 and 743-854. Unmutated variant regions are reportedly the target of nearly half of TCRs that are spike-specific.

The table came from immunoSEQ multiplex PCR; TCRdb's copy has only in-frame clones and leaves some out. The sample includes 90,000 to 100,000 clones, 70% to 90% of them seen just once. On this clone itself: Its antigen is as yet unknown.

There are 15 residues in the CDR3. Trimming removed 1 base from V and 0 bases from J, with 7 bases in between. Germline V gene lookup returns CDR1 LGHDT and CDR2 YNNKEL (reference sequence). Sequences were derived from peripheral blood, sampled on day 0 of AZD1222 vaccination. The chain carries TRBV3-1 (or the pseudogene TRBV3-2) and TRBJ1-3, with D unclear. The TCR comes from an adult in good health. CDR3 amino acids: CASSQVAHSGNTIYF. DNA of the CDR3: TGTGCCAGCAGCCAAGTCGCGCACTCTGGAAACACCATATATTTT.